This T cell receptor (beta chain) was captured in a study of blood T cells in healthy people across ages. Combining a sample-barcoded 5' primer with a J-beta primer mix, a second PCR ran for roughly 7 to 12 cycles. In TCRdb, the 5' RACE reads were re-called with MiXCR into one record per CDR3 protein. The sample has about 1,800,000 distinct CDR3 sequences; 28% are singletons. Donors gave around 10 milliliters of peripheral blood apiece. Trimming took 6 bases from V and 13 from J; bases not matched to a gene: 17. The length of the CDR3 is 16 residues. Germline CDR1 reads ENHRY; CDR2 reads SYGVKD. This clonotype was detected a few times. Being one base from a much bigger clone, this may be a read error.

The material sequenced was blood. This chain joins TRBV10-3 and TRBJ2-1; 11 positions agree with TRBD2. This clonotype was obtained from a woman under 40 in good health. CDR3: CAISSQDTSGRETQFF. CDR3 DNA sequence: TGTGCCATCAGCTCCCAAGATACTAGCGGGAGAGAGACCCAGTTCTTC.